This entry lists 28 T cell receptor beta chains sequenced from one sample in a study of T cells in Graves' hyperthyroidism and ophthalmopathy. TCR beta CDR3 region amplification was performed from RNA transcripts. The HTBI primer set was used in a first-round RT-PCR of the TCR CDR3. A single record per CDR3 protein comes from TCRdb applying MiXCR to the multiplex PCR reads. This sample has under 450,000 distinct CDR3 sequences, with about 15% found just once. The specimen sequenced was blood. The receptors originated from a woman aged 18-30 years with Graves' hyperthyroidism.

The table lists this clonotype with many counts. The chain joins TRBV6-1 to TRBJ2-2; no clear D gene. This CDR3 comprises 16 residues. V was cut by 8 bases and J by 4 bases, with 20 bases left in between. Germline V CDR1 and CDR2: MNHNS, SASEGT. CDR3 nucleotide sequence: TGTGCCAGCTGCGGCTTTGGGCAGGAAGCCACCGGGGAGCTGTTTTTT. Translating gives CASCGFGQEATGELFF.

This clonotype has ten or more counts. This chain links TRBV7-9 with TRBJ2-5; no reliable D call. Between the trimmed V and J ends, which lost 6 bases and 2 bases, there was a span of 7 bases. The CDR3 is 12 residues long. Germline CDR1 is SEHNR and CDR2 is FQNEAQ (reference sequence). CDR3 residues: CASRARQETQYF. CDR3 nucleotide sequence: TGTGCCAGCAGGGCACGGCAAGAGACCCAGTACTTC.

The sample holds many counts of this clonotype. The chain couples TRBV7-9 to TRBJ2-2, with TRBD1 matching 7 bases. The J segment lost 6 bases and the V segment lost 6 bases, leaving 13 bases of the junction unmatched. The CDR3 extends over 16 amino acids. Germline assignment: CDR1 SEHNR and CDR2 FQNEAQ (reference sequence). The CDR3: CASSLTLTGIAGELFF. The CDR3, as DNA: TGTGCCAGCAGTTTGACCCTGACAGGGATCGCCGGGGAGCTGTTTTTT.

This clonotype was seen ten or more times. J is TRBJ2-7 and V is TRBV7-2, with TRBD1 matching 8 bases. The germline gives CDR1 SGHTA, CDR2 FQGNSA. The V gene end was trimmed by 5 bases and the J gene end by 2 bases; junction bases not matched to a gene: 5. The CDR3 has 14 residues. CDR3 amino acids: CASSPQGAAYEQYF. The CDR3 region has the DNA TGTGCCAGCAGCCCGCAGGGGGCTGCCTACGAGCAGTACTTC.

This clonotype was counted a single time. The chain is built from TRBV2 and TRBJ2-1; TRBD2 matches 10 bases. J gave up 4 bases and V 5 bases, and 11 bases lay outside the gene matches. The CDR3 has 17 amino acids. Looked up from germline, CDR1 is SNHLY and CDR2 is FYNNEI. CDR3 nucleotide sequence: TGTGCCAGCAGTACGAGAAAAGGACTAGCGGATTACAATGAGCAGTTCTTC. Translated: CASSTRKGLADYNEQFF.

The table lists this clonotype with many counts. The V and J genes are TRBV27 and TRBJ2-5, with D uncertain. The CDR3 is 15 residues long. V was trimmed by 3 bases and J by 0 bases, leaving 11 bases between them. The germline V gene has CDR1 MNHEY and CDR2 SMNVEV (reference sequence). For the CDR3, the DNA is TGTGCCAGCAGTTTTGGCGGAACGTACCAAGAGACCCAGTACTTC. Amino acid sequence: CASSFGGTYQETQYF.

In this sample, this clonotype turned up many times. CDR3 amino acids: CATSQETQYF. The CDR3 DNA reads as TGTGCCACCAGCCAGGAGACCCAGTACTTC. The chain links TRBV15 to TRBJ2-5; D is uncertain. V was pared by 5 bases and J by 5 bases, with 3 bases between. This CDR3 contains 10 residues. Per the germline V gene, CDR1 is LNHNV and CDR2 is YYDKDF (reference sequence).

The chain couples TRBV7-9 to TRBJ1-3, with 7 nucleotides matching TRBD1. The length of the CDR3 is 13 residues. Per the germline V gene, CDR1 is SEHNR and CDR2 is FQNEAQ (reference sequence). With V trimmed by 5 bases and J by 3 bases, 1 base remained unmatched. The CDR3 region is CASSNRGGNTIYF. The CDR3 DNA is TGTGCCAGCAGCAACAGGGGTGGAAACACCATATATTTT.

This clonotype was counted at least ten times. The J gene is TRBJ2-7, the V gene TRBV6-2 or TRBV6-3; D is possibly TRBD1 or TRBD2 (5 bases each). Germline V lookup: CDR1 MNHEY, CDR2 SVGEGT. Deletions cut 0 bases from V and 0 bases from J, with 12 bases between. The CDR3 has 16 residues. The CDR3 reads CASSYSGREPSYEQYF. The CDR3 DNA follows: TGTGCCAGCAGTTACTCAGGCAGGGAGCCCTCCTACGAGCAGTACTTC.

The chain joins TRBV28 to TRBJ1-4; the D is unclear. The CDR3 has 16 residues. CDR1 is MDHEN, CDR2 SYDVKM, per germline. V gave up 6 bases and J gave up 0 bases, with 14 bases separating them. CDR3 DNA: TGTGCCAGCAGGGGCCGGACTGGGGCAACTAATGAAAAACTGTTTTTT. Its translation: CASRGRTGATNEKLFF.

The sample holds many counts of this clonotype. V and J are TRBV12-3 or TRBV12-4 and TRBJ2-1; TRBD1 agrees at 9 bases. Losses at the gene ends were 6 bases for V and 11 bases for J; bases not matched to a gene: 8. The CDR3 extends over 13 amino acids. CDR3 protein: CASSPRQGVKQFF. The CDR3 bases are TGTGCCAGCAGCCCTCGACAGGGGGTAAAGCAGTTCTTC.

The sample holds many counts of this clonotype. J is TRBJ2-1 and V is TRBV3-1; no clear D. This CDR3 is 16 amino acids long. Looked up from germline, CDR1 is LGHDT and CDR2 is YNNKEL (reference sequence). Trimming removed 1 base from V and 3 bases from J, with 13 bases in between. The CDR3 DNA is TGTGCCAGCAGCCAAGGAGCCTGGCGGTACTACAATGAGCAGTTCTTC. It encodes CASSQGAWRYYNEQFF.

The CDR3: CASRGGTSPGETQYF. The DNA for the CDR3 is TGTGCCAGCAGGGGCGGGACTAGCCCTGGGGAGACCCAGTACTTC. This sequence joins TRBV12-3 or TRBV12-4 and TRBJ2-5, with 9 bases fitting TRBD2. CDR3 length: 15 residues. The V and J ends lost 6 bases and 5 bases, in that order; junction bases with no gene match: 10.

CDR3 nucleotides: TGTGCCAGCAGCTTGTCTCCAGGGGGCTCCTACGAGCAGTACTTC. Protein: CASSLSPGGSYEQYF. The gene calls are TRBV5-6 and TRBJ2-7; 7 bases map to TRBD1. The CDR3 extends over 15 amino acids. V shed 1 base, J shed 0 bases, and the junction held 4 bases outside the gene matches. Germline values: CDR1 SGHDT, CDR2 YYEEEE.

Written as DNA, the CDR3 is TGTGCCAGCAGCTCCCCCGCCACCACAGATACGCAGTATTTT. It translates to CASSSPATTDTQYF. The rearrangement joins TRBV7-3 to TRBJ2-3; D ambiguous. V was clipped by 4 bases and J by 2 bases, with 10 bases between them. The CDR3 totals 14 residues. CDR1 and CDR2 from the germline V gene are SGHTA and FQGTGA.

This clonotype was counted at least ten times. The gene calls are TRBV2 and TRBJ2-2; D is unresolved. The germline CDR1 and CDR2 sequences are SNHLY and FYNNEI. The length of the CDR3 is 14 residues. Trimming left V 4 bases short and J 4 bases short, with 10 bases between. CDR3 residues: CASSGAVPTGELFF. In DNA, the CDR3 is TGTGCCAGCAGTGGAGCCGTCCCCACCGGGGAGCTGTTTTTT.

In its sample, this clonotype was seen many times. J is TRBJ1-1 and V is TRBV7-2; 7 bases line up with TRBD1. The CDR3 covers 16 residues. The ends lost 5 bases at V and 0 bases at J; junction bases unmatched: 9. CDR1 and CDR2 (germline): SGHTA, FQGNSA. CDR3 in amino acids: CASSLQLDRMNTEAFF. CDR3 sequence (DNA): TGTGCCAGCAGCCTCCAACTGGACAGGATGAACACTGAAGCTTTCTTT.

This clonotype was recorded a few times. This chain uses TRBV4-1 with TRBJ2-4; D possibly corresponds to TRBD2 (5 bases). The CDR3 loop spans 18 amino acids. CDR1 is MGHRA, CDR2 YSYEKL, per germline. V lost 0 bases to trimming and J lost 1 base, with 16 bases between them. CDR3 amino acids: CASSQEVDGRGAKNIQYF. As DNA, the CDR3 is TGCGCCAGCAGCCAAGAGGTAGACGGGCGAGGGGCCAAAAACATTCAGTACTTC.

The chain employs TRBV5-1 and TRBJ2-7; possibly TRBD1 for D (6 bases). The CDR3 loop spans 15 amino acids. Trimming left V 0 bases short and J 6 bases short, with 16 bases between. Germline assignment: CDR1 SGHRS and CDR2 YFSETQ. CDR3 in DNA: TGCGCCAGCAGCTTGGGGGGGACAAAATGGGGCGAGCAGTACTTC. It encodes CASSLGGTKWGEQYF.

There are many counts of this clonotype. The V gene is TRBV11-2, the J gene TRBJ2-5; unclear D gene. This CDR3 has 14 amino acids. The V gene's germline CDR1 is SGHAT and CDR2 FQNNGV. V was clipped by 5 bases and J by 2 bases, with 12 bases between them. The CDR3 loop reads CASSPSLTQETQYF. The CDR3 nucleotides are TGTGCCAGCAGCCCCTCGTTGACTCAAGAGACCCAGTACTTC.

The table lists this clonotype with many counts. V is TRBV29-1 and J is TRBJ2-7, with TRBD1 matching over 9 bases. V shed 5 bases and J 1 base; nucleotides not matched to a gene: 9. The CDR3 sequence is 15 residues long. CDR1 is SQVTM, CDR2 ANQGSEA, per germline. The CDR3 DNA reads TGCAGCGTTACTACAGGGGGCTCGATGTCCTACGAGCAGTACTTC. It yields the protein CSVTTGGSMSYEQYF.

This clonotype has ten or more counts. V and J are TRBV19 and TRBJ2-7; 7 bases are a match to TRBD2. Germline-derived CDR1 and CDR2 are LNHDA and SQIVND (reference sequence). V dropped 3 bases and J dropped 4; count of bases not matched to a gene: 3. This CDR3 spans 13 amino acids. The CDR3 is CASSMQGGYEQYF. CDR3 coding DNA: TGTGCCAGTAGTATGCAGGGAGGGTACGAGCAGTACTTC.

This clonotype was counted at least ten times. The chain links TRBV12-3 or TRBV12-4 to TRBJ2-7; D uncertain. V lost 6 bases, J lost 3 bases, and 18 bases lay in between. CDR3 length: 15 residues. Here the CDR3 DNA reads TGTGCCAGCAGCCGATCCGGGCTGGCTGACTACGAGCAGTACTTC. It yields the protein CASSRSGLADYEQYF.

This clonotype was detected many times. This chain links TRBV6-1 with TRBJ2-3; TRBD2 matches 7 bases. The V gene's germline CDR1 is MNHNS and CDR2 SASEGT. After removal of 8 bases from V and 4 bases from J, the junction contained 6 bases not matched to a gene. This CDR3 comprises 13 residues. CDR3 residues: CASRAGASDTQYF. In DNA form, the CDR3 reads TGTGCCAGCCGGGCGGGAGCCTCAGATACGCAGTATTTT.

Many counts were recorded for this clonotype. The chain links TRBV30 to TRBJ1-5, with D uncertain. Germline CDR1 is GTSNPN and CDR2 is SVGIG (reference sequence). The length of the CDR3 is 13 residues. V dropped 4 bases and J dropped 6 bases, with 13 bases sitting between them. The CDR3 DNA reads TGTGCCTGGACGACAAGGACGGGTCAGCCCCAGCATTTT. Translating it yields CAWTTRTGQPQHF.

Concerning this clonotype: Given a much more abundant clone one base away, this may be a read error. The V and J genes are TRBV9 and TRBJ2-7; 8 nucleotides agree with TRBD2. The CDR3 extends over 15 amino acids. Trimming at V came to 4 bases and at J to 7 bases, leaving 13 bases not matched to a gene. CDR1 is SGDLS, CDR2 YYNGEE, per germline. The DNA for the CDR3 is TGTGCCAGCAGCCTAGAGGCGGGGGGAGGTCATGAGCAGTACTTC. Translation: CASSLEAGGGHEQYF.

This clonotype was seen at least ten times. This chain joins TRBV6-2 or TRBV6-3 and TRBJ2-1, with D unresolved. V lost 7 bases and J 4 bases, leaving 8 bases between the germline ends. Germline CDR1 reads MNHEY; CDR2 reads SVGEGT. The CDR3 runs 12 residues. CDR3 sequence (DNA): TGTGCCAGCACCTCCTTTTACAATGAGCAGTTCTTC. This encodes CASTSFYNEQFF.

This clonotype was seen ten or more times. This sequence joins TRBV11-1 and TRBJ2-7; tentatively, D is TRBD1 (5 bases). The CDR3 sequence is 16 residues long. Germline V CDR1 and CDR2: SGHAT, FQDESV (reference sequence). V lost 5 bases and J lost 0, with 17 bases in between. The CDR3 here is CASSPGRFLTSYEQYF. The CDR3, as DNA: TGTGCCAGCAGCCCAGGGCGGTTTTTGACCTCCTACGAGCAGTACTTC.